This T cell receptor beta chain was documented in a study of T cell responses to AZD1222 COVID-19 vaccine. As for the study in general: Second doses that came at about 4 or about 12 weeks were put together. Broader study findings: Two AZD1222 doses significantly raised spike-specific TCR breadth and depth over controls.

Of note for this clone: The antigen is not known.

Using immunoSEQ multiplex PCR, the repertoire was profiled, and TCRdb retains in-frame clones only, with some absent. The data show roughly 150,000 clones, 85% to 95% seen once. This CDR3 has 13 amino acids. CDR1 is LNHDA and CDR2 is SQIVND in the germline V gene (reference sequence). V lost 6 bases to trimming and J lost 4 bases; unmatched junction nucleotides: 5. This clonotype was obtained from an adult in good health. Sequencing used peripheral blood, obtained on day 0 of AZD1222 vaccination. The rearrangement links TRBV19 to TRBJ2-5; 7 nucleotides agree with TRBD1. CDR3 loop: CASRTGPGETQYF. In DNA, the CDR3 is TGTGCCAGTAGGACAGGGCCGGGAGAGACCCAGTACTTC.